Listed below are T cell receptor beta chains from one sample, sequenced in a study of blood T cell repertoires in COVID-19. Using immunoSEQ multiplex PCR, the repertoire was profiled, and TCRdb retains in-frame clones only, with some absent. The table records about 130,000 clones, about four fifths of them present only once. Sequenced: peripheral blood. Receptors originate from a man younger than 40 with COVID-19, enrolled during active disease. Both conserved end residues are part of each CDR3. The D gene is left open where the match is weak. The size field is filled for only some rows; it gives once, few, many or a size class.

cdr3_nt cdr3_aa v_call clone_size d_call j_call
TGTGCCAGCAGTCCATGGACAGCTTATAGCAATCAGCCCCAGCATTTT CASSPWTAYSNQPQHF TRBV27 - - TRBJ1-5
TGCGCCAGCCGACGGACAGGGGTTAGCTACGAGCAGTACTTC CASRRTGVSYEQYF TRBV10-1 - TRBD1 TRBJ2-7
TGTGCCAGCAGCTTGCTGGGGCTAGACAGAGATACGCAGTATTTT CASSLLGLDRDTQYF TRBV11-2 - - TRBJ2-3
TGTGCCAGCAGCTTAGGAGTAGCGGGAGGGATCACCGGGGAGCTGTTTTTT CASSLGVAGGITGELFF TRBV7-2 - TRBD2 TRBJ2-2
TGTGCCAGTAGCTCACAGGGGGGAAGCTATGGCTACACCTTC CASSSQGGSYGYTF TRBV19 - TRBD1 TRBJ1-2
TGTGCCAGCAGCCTTGACAGACCCTTGAACACTGAAGCTTTCTTT CASSLDRPLNTEAFF TRBV5-6 - - TRBJ1-1
TGTGCCAGCCAGGACAGGGGGGTCCAGAGCACTGAAGCTTTCTTT CASQDRGVQSTEAFF TRBV27 - TRBD1 TRBJ1-1
TGTGCCACTAAAGTAGCGGGGGGCACAGATACGCAGTATTTT CATKVAGGTDTQYF TRBV7-2 - TRBD2 TRBJ2-3
TGTGCCAGCAGTTTATCTCGGCTAGCGGGAGGTTTACCAAAAAACATTCAGTACTTC CASSLSRLAGGLPKNIQYF TRBV28 - TRBD2 TRBJ2-4
TGTGCCAGCAGTTTTAGGGAATATAGCGGGAGCACAGATACGCAGTATTTT CASSFREYSGSTDTQYF TRBV27 - TRBD2 TRBJ2-3
TGTGCCAGTAGTTCCCGTCGCGATGGTTTTACTAACTATGGCTACACCTTC CASSSRRDGFTNYGYTF TRBV19 - - TRBJ1-2
TGTGCCAGCAGCCGGGGACAGGGGGATATCTATGAAAAACTGTTTTTT CASSRGQGDIYEKLFF TRBV7-9 - TRBD1 TRBJ1-4
TGTGCCAGCAGCCCAGCGGCGGGGGGGGCCACAGATACGCAGTATTTT CASSPAAGGATDTQYF TRBV4-2 - TRBD2 TRBJ2-3
TGTGCCAGCAGCCCTCAGCCCGGGACAGTGTACGAGCAGTACTTC CASSPQPGTVYEQYF TRBV7-6 - TRBD1 TRBJ2-7
TGTGCCAGCAGTGAAGCGAACCTAGCGGAAGAGACCCAGTACTTC CASSEANLAEETQYF TRBV2 - TRBD2 TRBJ2-5
TGTGCCAGCAGCTTATCGGGATCCGGGGCCAACGTCCTGACTTTC CASSLSGSGANVLTF TRBV5-4 few - TRBJ2-6
TGTGCCAGTTCTTCTACCTCCTACGAGCAGTACTTC CASSSTSYEQYF TRBV2 - - TRBJ2-7
TGTGCCAGCAGCTTAGAGGGAGCGCCCCCCCAAGAGACCCAGTACTTC CASSLEGAPPQETQYF TRBV11-3 - - TRBJ2-5
TGTGCCACCCAGTGGGGCCGGTCCAACGTCCTGACTTTC CATQWGRSNVLTF TRBV12-3/TRBV12-4 - - TRBJ2-6
TGCGCCAGCAGCTTTCTAGCGCCGACCGGGGAGCTGTTTTTT CASSFLAPTGELFF TRBV5-1 few - TRBJ2-2
TGTGCCAGTAGTCCCGGGACAGGCCACACAGCCCAGCATTTT CASSPGTGHTAQHF TRBV19 - TRBD1 TRBJ1-5
TGTGCCAGCAGCTGGCAGAAGAACACTGAAGCTTTCTTT CASSWQKNTEAFF TRBV12-3/TRBV12-4 - - TRBJ1-1
TGTGCCAGCAGCGGGGGTCAGGGGTCGAACACTGAAGCTTTCTTT CASSGGQGSNTEAFF TRBV11-3 many - TRBJ1-1
TGTGCCAGCGGGACTAGCGGGGCCAACTCCTACAATGAGCAGTTCTTC CASGTSGANSYNEQFF TRBV27 - TRBD2 TRBJ2-1
TGTGCCATCAGTGGGGGGGGCGCCGAGCAGTACTTC CAISGGGAEQYF TRBV10-3 - - TRBJ2-7
TGTGCCAGCAGTCCCGGGAGCGATAATTCACCCCTCCACTTT CASSPGSDNSPLHF TRBV28 few - TRBJ1-6
TGTGCCAGCAGTTGGCAGGACAGGGGGCGAGAGACCCAGTACTTC CASSWQDRGRETQYF TRBV5-4 - TRBD1 TRBJ2-5
TGTGCCAGCAGCCGTTCGGCTTCGGGACTAGCGGGCAATGAGCAGTTCTTC CASSRSASGLAGNEQFF TRBV7-2 - TRBD2 TRBJ2-1
TGTGCCATCAGTGAGTTAAGAGGGGGTGGTTACGAGCAGTACTTC CAISELRGGGYEQYF TRBV10-3 - - TRBJ2-7
TGTGCCAGCAGCCCTCACGCGGACGGGGGCAATCAGCCCCAGCATTTT CASSPHADGGNQPQHF TRBV6-4 - - TRBJ1-5
TGCAGCGTTGATTCCTCGGCGGGGGGATATGAGCAGTTCTTC CSVDSSAGGYEQFF TRBV29-1 - TRBD2 TRBJ2-1
TGTGCCAGCATCCAGGGGGCGGCCACTGAAGCTTTCTTT CASIQGAATEAFF TRBV28 - TRBD1 TRBJ1-1
TGTGCCAGTGAAGGACAGGGTCTGCGGGAGCAGTACTTC CASEGQGLREQYF TRBV28 - TRBD1 TRBJ2-7
TGTGCCAGCAGGGGGACAGTCGGAAACACCATATATTTT CASRGTVGNTIYF TRBV11-3 - TRBD1 TRBJ1-3
TGTGCCAGCACCGGCGGACAGGGATTCACAGATACGCAGTATTTT CASTGGQGFTDTQYF TRBV7-2 few TRBD1 TRBJ2-3
TGTGCCAGCAGCTCTTCGGCCGGGGAGCTGTTTTTT CASSSSAGELFF TRBV7-9 - - TRBJ2-2
TGTGCCAGCAGCTCAGATAGCGGGAGGGCCCCTATGAATGAGCAGTTCTTC CASSSDSGRAPMNEQFF TRBV7-3 - TRBD2 TRBJ2-1
TGTGCCTGGAGTCAGGGGTCTGAAGCTTTCTTT CAWSQGSEAFF TRBV30 - - TRBJ1-1
TGTGCCAGCAGCGCCCCCGGGAGGGCCTACGAGCAGTACTTC CASSAPGRAYEQYF TRBV5-4 - TRBD2 TRBJ2-7
TGTGCCACCAGTACGGGAGGATCCTATGGCTACACCTTC CATSTGGSYGYTF TRBV24-1 - - TRBJ1-2
TGTGCCAGCAGCTTCGCGACGACAGCCGCTCAAGAGACCCAGTACTTC CASSFATTAAQETQYF TRBV11-3 - - TRBJ2-5